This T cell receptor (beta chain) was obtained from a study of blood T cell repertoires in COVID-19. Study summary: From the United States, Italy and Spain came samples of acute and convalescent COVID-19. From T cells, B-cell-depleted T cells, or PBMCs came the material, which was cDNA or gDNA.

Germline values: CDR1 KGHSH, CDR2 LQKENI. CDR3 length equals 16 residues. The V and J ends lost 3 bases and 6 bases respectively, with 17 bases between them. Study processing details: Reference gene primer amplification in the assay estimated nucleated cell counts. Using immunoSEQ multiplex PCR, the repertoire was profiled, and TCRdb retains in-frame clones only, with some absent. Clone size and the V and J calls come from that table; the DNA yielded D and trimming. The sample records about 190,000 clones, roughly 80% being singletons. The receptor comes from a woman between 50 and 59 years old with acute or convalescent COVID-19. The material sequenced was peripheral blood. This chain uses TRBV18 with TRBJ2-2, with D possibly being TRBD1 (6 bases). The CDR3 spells CASSPRDTGSAGELFF. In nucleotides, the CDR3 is TGTGCCAGCTCACCTCGGGACACGGGGTCCGCCGGGGAGCTGTTTTTT.